The rows below give T cell receptor beta chains drawn from one sample of a study of blood T cell repertoires in COVID-19. The repertoire was sequenced with immunoSEQ multiplex PCR; TCRdb's copy has only in-frame clones and lacks some. The sample contains 150,000 to 200,000 clones, around 90% of which appear only once. Sequencing input: peripheral blood. Receptors originate from a man in his sixties with active or convalescent COVID-19. Each CDR3 is given with its conserved first and last residue. D genes are given only for firm matches.

d_call j_call v_call cdr3_aa
NA TRBJ2-7 TRBV2 CASSPSAYEQYF
TRBD1 TRBJ1-4 TRBV3-1/TRBV3-2 CASSHQGQNEKLFF
TRBD2 TRBJ2-1 TRBV29-1 CSVEGASGGGNEQFF
TRBD2 TRBJ2-3 TRBV11-3 CASSPESGGIDTQYF
TRBD1 TRBJ1-2 TRBV7-8 CASTLGMAGGGYTF
TRBD2 TRBJ2-2 TRBV4-1 CASSPGLVSGELFF
NA TRBJ1-1 TRBV4-2 CASSQAAGRGYTEAFF
NA TRBJ1-5 TRBV4-2 CASSQDRQGHQPQHF
TRBD2 TRBJ2-3 TRBV10-2 CASSDPAGGRTSTDTQYF
NA TRBJ1-3 TRBV7-8 CASNLGGADSGNTIYF
NA TRBJ2-5 TRBV5-1 CASSSQETQYF
NA TRBJ2-1 TRBV4-2 CASSQVGRRAGDEQFF
NA TRBJ2-7 TRBV10-1 CASAGVVNGEQYF
TRBD1 TRBJ1-4 TRBV6-1 CASSDPDRGANEKLFF
NA TRBJ1-1 TRBV29-1 CSVERGLNTEAFF
NA TRBJ1-1 TRBV10-1 CASSEGSSGTFEAFF
TRBD2 TRBJ2-3 TRBV7-9 CASSWTSGSTDTQYF
NA TRBJ2-1 TRBV14 CASSQGRVEQFF
TRBD1 TRBJ1-4 TRBV29-1 CSLRQGEKLFF
NA TRBJ1-6 TRBV15 CATSRPGTPNSPLHF
TRBD1 TRBJ1-2 TRBV7-6 CASSQYQGDLNYGYTF
NA TRBJ1-1 TRBV12-3/TRBV12-4 CASSLVGVTEAFF
TRBD1 TRBJ1-2 TRBV6-2/TRBV6-3 CASSFDRGGYTF
TRBD1 TRBJ2-6 TRBV19 CASSKGTGASGANVLTF
NA TRBJ2-6 TRBV29-1 CSVTPGDSGANVLTF
TRBD1 TRBJ1-2 TRBV27 CASSRTDRARGYTF
NA TRBJ1-1 TRBV5-8 CASSLAAGVGRAFF
TRBD1 TRBJ2-1 TRBV14 CASSQTSTGGYNEQFF
NA TRBJ2-1 TRBV9 CASQRGVGEQFF
NA TRBJ2-2 TRBV9 CASSVTTGNTGELFF
NA TRBJ2-7 TRBV5-5 CASSAGVPRSYEQYF
NA TRBJ1-6 TRBV12-5 CASAGQSNSPLHF
NA TRBJ2-7 TRBV2 CASRYKAGAFYEQYF
TRBD1 TRBJ2-2 TRBV18 CASSRDRNTGELFF
TRBD2 TRBJ2-7 TRBV18 CASSRMRGGVYEQYF
NA TRBJ2-1 TRBV20-1 CSTTGNNEQFF
TRBD2 TRBJ2-3 TRBV5-1 CASSLEGLVATDTQYF
NA TRBJ2-6 TRBV6-1 CASSGQALSGANVLTF
TRBD2 TRBJ2-7 TRBV5-1 CASSLGYSGLAGGPIQYEQYF
NA TRBJ2-7 TRBV7-2 CASSSSVQPGFPYEQYF
TRBD1 TRBJ1-2 TRBV19 CASRVPGQGNGYTF